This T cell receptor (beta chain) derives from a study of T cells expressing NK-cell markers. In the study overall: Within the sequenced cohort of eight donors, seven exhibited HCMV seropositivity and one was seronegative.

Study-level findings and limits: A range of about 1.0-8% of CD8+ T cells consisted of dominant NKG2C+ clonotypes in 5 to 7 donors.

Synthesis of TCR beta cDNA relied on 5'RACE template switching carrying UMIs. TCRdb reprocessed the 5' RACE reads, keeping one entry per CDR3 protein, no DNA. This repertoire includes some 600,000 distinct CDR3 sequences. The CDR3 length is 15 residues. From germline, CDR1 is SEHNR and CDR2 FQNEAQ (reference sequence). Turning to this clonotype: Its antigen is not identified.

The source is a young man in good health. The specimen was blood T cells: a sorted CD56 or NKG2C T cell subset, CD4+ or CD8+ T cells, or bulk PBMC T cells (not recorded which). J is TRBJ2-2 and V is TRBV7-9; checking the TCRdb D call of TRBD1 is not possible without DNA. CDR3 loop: CASSLDGQITGELFF.